The clone carrying this TCR beta chain was detected ten times or more. Its antigen is not known. One entry per CDR3 protein, called by TCRdb with MiXCR from the RT-PCR reads. The sample lists 630,000 or so distinct CDR3 sequences, approximately 14% occurring once. The data belong to a study of response to subunit inactivated influenza vaccine. Findings of the study overall: Authors suggested few new T cells are recruited by each seasonal influenza vaccination.

The CDR3 is 15 residues long. The trim removed 6 bases at V and 3 bases at J, leaving 7 bases unmatched. Germline V gives CDR1 LGHDT, CDR2 YNNKEL (reference sequence). This sequence was found in a man aged 50-59 years who received an inactivated influenza vaccine. V gene TRBV3-1 combines with J gene TRBJ2-7, with 11 bases aligning to TRBD2. This sample comprised PBMCs from blood, obtained approximately 13 days after vaccination. CDR3 nucleotide sequence: TGTGCCAGCAGTCATTCTAGCGGGGGGCGCTACGAGCAGTACTTC. As protein: CASSHSSGGRYEQYF.